The source of this TCR beta chain is a study of regulatory T cells in long-lasting Graves disease. To note about this clonotype: This may stem from a read error, because a much larger clone lies one nucleotide away.

Relying on iRepertoire HTBI primers and Arm-PCR of CDR3 regions, the team built TCR beta libraries. Via MiXCR, TCRdb re-called the multiplex PCR reads, giving one row per CDR3 protein. The table records 400,000 to 500,000 distinct CDR3 sequences, about 15% of them present only once. CDR1 and CDR2 from the germline V gene are GTSNPN and SVGIG (reference sequence). There are 16 residues in the CDR3. The sample's time point: newly diagnosed GD, antithyroid drugs for less than 3 months. Generation of the TCR library employed RNA extracted from PBMCs. The same data also contributed to another study, on T cells in Graves' hyperthyroidism and ophthalmopathy. That study reports: Subjects aged 18 to 65 presented with newly diagnosed hyperthyroidism of less than 2 months' duration. Patients were excluded for uncontrolled infection, other autoimmune disease, pregnancy or lactation. Median prediction lead before ophthalmopathy onset was around 6.9 months with the model.

Material: peripheral blood mononuclear cells (PBMCs), obtained at new diagnosis, from a patient treated with antithyroid drugs. The V call is TRBV30, the J call TRBJ1-5; D may be TRBD1 (6 bases). The TCR originated in a woman aged 40 to 50 with Graves disease. This chain's CDR3 is CAWSNQDTGRNHPQHF. The DNA of the CDR3 is TGTGCCTGGAGTAATCAAGATACAGGGAGGAATCATCCCCAGCATTTT. The full variable domain, in which reference TRBV30 and TRBJ1-5 provide the parts outside the CDR3, is SQTIHQWPATLVQPVGSPLSLECTVEGTSNPNLYWYRQAAGRGLQLLFYSVGIGQISSEVPQNLSASRPQDRQFILSSKKLLLSDSGFYLCAWSNQDTGRNHPQHFGDGTRLSIL.